These 5 T cell receptor beta chains were all obtained from the same sample, sequenced in a study of T cells in Graves' hyperthyroidism and ophthalmopathy. Authors of the study amplified TCR beta CDR3 regions from RNA transcripts. TCR CDR3 regions were first amplified by RT-PCR with HTBI primers. MiXCR was run by TCRdb on the multiplex PCR reads, yielding one entry per CDR3 protein. Among around 190,000 distinct CDR3 sequences listed, around 17% were seen once. Sequenced input: blood. All receptors derive from a woman aged 50 to 60 with Graves' hyperthyroidism.

V gene TRBV5-1 combines with J gene TRBJ1-1, with 7 bases fitting TRBD1. CDR3 length: 14 amino acids. Trimming cost V 0 bases and J 6 bases; bases outside gene matches: 5. The germline CDR1 and CDR2 sequences are SGHRS and YFSETQ. CDR3 coding DNA: TGCGCCAGCAGCTTGGGACAGGGCCGTCCTGAAGCTTTCTTT. Translating it yields CASSLGQGRPEAFF.

In its sample, this clonotype was seen many times. This sequence joins TRBV20-1 and TRBJ2-5; TRBD2 might be the D (5 bases). The CDR3 has 13 amino acids. Germline assignment: CDR1 DFQATT and CDR2 SNEGSKA (reference sequence). V shed 3 bases and J shed 4 bases, with 12 bases lying between them. The CDR3 DNA sequence: TGCAGTGCTAGCGGAAGCGGAGCAGAGACCCAGTACTTC. It yields the protein CSASGSGAETQYF.

This clonotype has ten or more counts. V and J are TRBV19 and TRBJ2-7, with D possibly being TRBD1 (6 bases). Trimming removed 6 bases at V and 1 base at J, with 13 bases between. Germline loops: CDR1 LNHDA, CDR2 SQIVND (reference sequence). This CDR3 contains 14 residues. The CDR3 DNA reads as TGTGCCAGTAGCTCAATAGGGGGTTCCTACGAGCAGTACTTC. It specifies CASSSIGGSYEQYF.

In its sample, this clonotype was seen many times. As DNA, the CDR3 is TGTGCCAGCAGTTACTCGATTGCAGAGACCCAGTACTTC. Residues: CASSYSIAETQYF. The rearrangement links TRBV6-5 to TRBJ2-5; D is ambiguous. Trimming stripped 0 bases from V and 4 bases from J, with 6 bases between. In germline, CDR1 is MNHEY, CDR2 SVGAGI. This CDR3 has 13 amino acids.

This clonotype was observed many times. This sequence joins TRBV18 and TRBJ1-1, with a tentative D call TRBD1 (5 bases). This CDR3 is 15 amino acids long. The V end lost 3 bases, the J end lost 2 bases, and 13 bases lay between the germline ends. Germline V lookup: CDR1 KGHSH, CDR2 LQKENI. CDR3 region: CASSPPWDVNTEAFF. CDR3 in DNA: TGTGCCAGCTCACCGCCCTGGGACGTCAACACTGAAGCTTTCTTT.